The present T cell receptor (beta chain) was sequenced within a study of blood T cell repertoires in COVID-19. For the study at large: The samples span acute and convalescent COVID-19 from the United States, Italy and Spain. PBMCs, B-cell-depleted T cells, or T cells were the source of the cDNA or gDNA that made up the material.

Original data processing: Nucleated cell counts were estimated from reference gene primer amplification. The data were produced by immunoSEQ multiplex PCR, yet TCRdb's version contains in-frame clones alone and is incomplete. D and trimming come from the DNA, and the V and J calls and clone size come from that table. In the table there are some 110,000 clones, 70% to 80% of which are singletons. The sample taken for sequencing was peripheral blood. The origin of this receptor is a man aged 65-85 years with acute or convalescent COVID-19.

CDR3 sequence: CASSPRDRLNYGYTF. The CDR3 region has the DNA TGTGCCAGCAGCCCCCGGGACAGACTAAACTATGGCTACACCTTC. V and J are TRBV7-8 and TRBJ1-2, with 7 positions matching TRBD1. There are 15 residues in the CDR3. Germline CDR1 is SGHVS and CDR2 is FQNEAQ. With V trimmed by 5 bases and J by 2 bases, 8 bases remained unmatched.